These T cell receptor beta chains were read from a single sample in a study of human T cells and chemical hapten exposure. TCRdb recomputed calls from the RACE reads with MiXCR, one row per CDR3 protein. This table has around 180,000 distinct CDR3 sequences, around 30% appearing once. The sample here was whole blood, taken in connection with sensitization to the hapten diphenylcyclopropenone (DPC). The origin of the receptors is a woman in her twenties or thirties with alopecia areata. Some clones in this sample may be carry-over from other donors' samples. The CDR3 runs from the conserved cysteine through the conserved F or W. D genes are given only for firm matches. Not every row has a clone size; where given, it reads once, few, many or a size class.

clone size	J gene	D gene	V gene	CDR3 protein	CDR3 DNA
NA	TRBJ1-1	NA	TRBV27	CASSFLPRTEAFF	TGTGCCAGCAGCTTCCTTCCTCGGACTGAAGCTTTCTTT
NA	TRBJ1-3	NA	TRBV6-5	CASSPEQGLTGNTIYF	TGTGCCAGCAGTCCCGAACAGGGATTGACAGGAAACACCATATATTTT
few	TRBJ1-1	TRBD1	TRBV2	CASTSLGTGATEAFF	TGTGCCAGCACGTCTCTCGGGACAGGGGCCACTGAAGCTTTCTTT
few	TRBJ1-4	NA	TRBV27	CASSSDGSNEKLFF	TGTGCCAGCAGTTCGGACGGATCGAATGAAAAACTGTTTTTT
NA	TRBJ2-1	TRBD2	TRBV7-2	CASSLAAGGYNEQFF	TGTGCCAGCAGCTTAGCAGCGGGGGGGTACAATGAGCAGTTCTTC
NA	TRBJ1-6	NA	TRBV20-1	CSARDLGDRPLEGSYNSPLHF	TGCAGTGCTAGAGATCTTGGGGACCGACCCCTTGAGGGCTCCTATAATTCACCCCTCCACTTT
many	TRBJ1-5	NA	TRBV7-2	CASSPDRDQPQHF	TGTGCCAGCAGCCCGGACAGAGATCAGCCCCAGCATTTT
NA	TRBJ1-1	NA	TRBV29-1	CSVDSSGMNTEAFF	TGCAGCGTTGACAGCTCCGGCATGAACACTGAAGCTTTCTTT
few	TRBJ1-5	TRBD1	TRBV7-2	CASSPGQVRQPQHF	TGTGCCAGCAGCCCAGGACAGGTTAGACAGCCCCAGCATTTT
NA	TRBJ2-7	NA	TRBV20-1	CSAKQDYEQYF	TGCAGTGCTAAACAAGATTACGAGCAGTACTTC
NA	TRBJ2-3	NA	TRBV6-6	CASSPGGTVSTDTQYF	TGTGCCAGCAGTCCCGGGGGGACAGTCTCCACAGATACGCAGTATTTT
few	TRBJ1-2	NA	TRBV20-1	CSAPTDNYGYTF	TGCAGTGCCCCGACAGACAACTATGGCTACACCTTC
few	TRBJ2-2	NA	TRBV7-8	CASTGSYGTGELFF	TGTGCCAGCACCGGGTCGTACGGGACCGGGGAGCTGTTTTTT
NA	TRBJ2-2	NA	TRBV10-2	CASSAIGTGELFF	TGCGCCAGCAGCGCAATAGGTACCGGGGAGCTGTTTTTT
NA	TRBJ2-1	NA	TRBV27	CASSPGIIGGSYNEQFF	TGTGCCAGCAGTCCGGGCATCATCGGGGGCTCCTACAATGAGCAGTTCTTC
few	TRBJ2-7	TRBD1	TRBV18	CASSPPDRVRQYF	TGTGCCAGCTCACCACCCGACAGGGTTAGGCAGTACTTC
NA	TRBJ2-2	NA	TRBV7-7	CASSPTALTGSPTGELFF	TGTGCCAGCAGCCCCACCGCCCTGACAGGTTCTCCCACCGGGGAGCTGTTTTTT
NA	TRBJ1-1	TRBD1	TRBV5-1	CASSLGTGVETEAFF	TGCGCCAGCAGCTTGGGGACAGGGGTTGAGACTGAAGCTTTCTTT
NA	TRBJ2-5	NA	TRBV5-1	CASSLASGYQETQYF	TGCGCCAGCAGCTTGGCTTCAGGATACCAAGAGACCCAGTACTTC
NA	TRBJ2-2	TRBD2	TRBV12-3/TRBV12-4	CASSLWTSGSGGELFF	TGTGCCAGCAGTTTATGGACTAGCGGGAGTGGCGGGGAGCTGTTTTTT
few	TRBJ1-5	NA	TRBV28	CASSLIGQPQHF	TGTGCCAGCAGTTTAATCGGCCAGCCCCAGCATTTT
many	TRBJ1-5	NA	TRBV28	CASSTTPNQPQHF	TGTGCCAGCAGTACCACCCCCAATCAGCCCCAGCATTTT
few	TRBJ2-5	TRBD2	TRBV5-1	CASSWGTTKSETQYF	TGCGCCAGCAGCTGGGGGACTACAAAATCAGAGACCCAGTACTTC
NA	TRBJ1-1	TRBD1	TRBV29-1	CSVDRGRRTEAFF	TGCAGCGTTGACAGGGGGCGGAGGACTGAAGCTTTCTTT
many	TRBJ2-3	TRBD1	TRBV5-8	CASSLHKRQGTPPADTQYF	TGTGCCAGCAGCTTGCACAAACGACAGGGAACTCCGCCCGCAGATACGCAGTATTTT
many	TRBJ2-1	TRBD1	TRBV29-1	CSVTTGFGYNEQFF	TGCAGCGTTACGACAGGGTTCGGCTACAATGAGCAGTTCTTC
NA	TRBJ2-5	NA	TRBV28	CASSNGIGPSQETQYF	TGTGCCAGCAGTAATGGTATCGGGCCTTCTCAAGAGACCCAGTACTTC
NA	TRBJ1-1	NA	TRBV6-2/TRBV6-3	CASKEGPTEAFF	TGTGCCAGCAAGGAGGGTCCCACTGAAGCTTTCTTT
few	TRBJ2-3	NA	TRBV5-1	CASTRGGLDTQYF	TGCGCCAGCACCCGGGGTGGTCTCGATACGCAGTATTTT
NA	TRBJ2-5	TRBD2	TRBV20-1	CSADRTSGGEETQYF	TGCAGTGCTGATCGGACTAGCGGGGGGGAGGAGACCCAGTACTTC
NA	TRBJ2-3	NA	TRBV4-1	CASTPRAGWGTDTQYF	TGCGCCAGCACCCCCCGAGCGGGTTGGGGCACAGATACGCAGTATTTT
NA	TRBJ2-3	NA	TRBV7-2	CASSLGGAGTDTQYF	TGTGCCAGCAGCTTAGGAGGGGCGGGCACAGATACGCAGTATTTT
NA	TRBJ1-1	TRBD1	TRBV12-3/TRBV12-4	CASSPETGALNTEAFF	TGTGCCAGCAGTCCCGAGACAGGGGCCTTGAACACTGAAGCTTTCTTT
once	TRBJ2-7	TRBD2	TRBV30	CAWSVRRGRERF	TGTGCCTGGAGTGTACGTCGCGGGAGGGAGCGCTTC
few	TRBJ2-5	NA	TRBV3-1	CASIGGDSVTQYF	TGTGCCAGCATAGGGGGGGATAGCGTGACCCAGTACTTC
NA	TRBJ2-3	TRBD2	TRBV6-2/TRBV6-3	CASSSAGTADTQYF	TGTGCCAGCAGCTCAGCGGGGACCGCAGATACGCAGTATTTT
NA	TRBJ2-7	TRBD2	TRBV29-1	CSVGIAGGSSYEQYF	TGCAGCGTGGGCATCGCGGGGGGGAGCTCCTACGAGCAGTACTTC